This T cell receptor beta chain stems from a study of vaccination and CD4 T cells after COVID-19. Germline V lookup: CDR1 SGHRS, CDR2 YFSETQ. The V end lost 2 bases, the J end lost 7 bases, and 7 bases lay between the germline ends. The CDR3 spans 13 residues. Cultured CD4+ T cell DNA underwent sequencing with the Oncomine TCR Beta short-read assay. TCRdb re-analysed the PCR reads in MiXCR, keeping a single row per CDR3 protein. The sample lists about 3,500 distinct CDR3 sequences; roughly 31% were seen once. The table lists this clonotype with a few counts. Its antigen is currently unknown. Regarding treatment: 10-day PBMC culture with coronavirus spike peptide pools or control peptides (ViraFEST assay).

The genes are TRBV5-1 and TRBJ1-6; the D is unclear. Sequenced: CD4+ T cells from blood, cultured in vitro. The receptor was derived from a human donor who had recovered from COVID-19. CDR3 sequence reads: CASSFWANSPLHF. The CDR3 coding sequence is TGCGCCAGCAGCTTCTGGGCAAATTCACCCCTCCACTTT.